This T cell receptor beta chain derives from a study of CD8 T cells in ankylosing spondylitis (dated by TCRdb to about 2017). For the wider study: The study profiled T cell receptor beta repertoires in healthy donors and ankylosing spondylitis patients to find disease-linked TCR variants. The full study cohort was made up of about 24 ankylosing spondylitis patients and 108 healthy donors. Peripheral blood was sampled, and synovial fluid was also collected from ankylosing spondylitis patients. The paper as a whole reports these results and caveats: Blood from ankylosing spondylitis patients appeared to be characterized by a TCR beta motif composed of roughly 8 highly homologous amino acid variants. In peripheral blood, the disease-linked clones were found at relatively low frequencies and had a CD8+ phenotype. The disease-linked clones were reported to be significantly enriched in matched synovial fluid samples from ankylosing spondylitis patients. Some of the motif variants had been reported before in the synovial fluid and blood of reactive arthritis patients, a finding that suggests common disease-initiation mechanisms.

This clonotype has just a few counts. Its recognized antigen is unknown. No base qualities exist here, and no much larger clone lies one base off it. TCRdb names Illumina HiSeq 2500 as the instrument used. TCR beta libraries were prepared by quantitative 5'-RACE with molecular barcodes. In the paper's pipeline: Disease-linked TCR variants were identified with a new computational method built on a probabilistic model of VDJ rearrangement. Using fastp at Q25 and MiXCR, TCRdb reprocessed the public reads and kept productive beta chains. Each record represents a unique CDR3 protein, reported with the most common genes and DNA among its rows. TCRdb's processing, not the authors' own work, is the source of the V and J calls. The table for this sample lists about 540,000 distinct CDR3 sequences; about 13% of them were counted only once. Clones ranked in the top ten supply approximately 6.3% of the sample.

Measured from the cysteine to the phenylalanine, the CDR3 is 12 residues long. Here the CDR3 DNA is all that survives: 36 bases in frame from base 1. The V end loses 8 bases and the J end loses 8 bases, and a stretch of 12 bases separates them. CDR1 and CDR2 (ENHRY, SYGVKD) derive from the germline V gene. The origin of this receptor is a male donor with ankylosing spondylitis. The V and J segments used are TRBV10-3 and TRBJ2-2; no confident D gene assignment can be made. Sequencing was done on a sample of blood, either unsorted or a sorted T cell fraction (not recorded which). Read as DNA, the sequence is TGTGCCATCTCCACTTGGATAGGGGAGCTGTTTTTT. This codes for CAISTWIGELFF.